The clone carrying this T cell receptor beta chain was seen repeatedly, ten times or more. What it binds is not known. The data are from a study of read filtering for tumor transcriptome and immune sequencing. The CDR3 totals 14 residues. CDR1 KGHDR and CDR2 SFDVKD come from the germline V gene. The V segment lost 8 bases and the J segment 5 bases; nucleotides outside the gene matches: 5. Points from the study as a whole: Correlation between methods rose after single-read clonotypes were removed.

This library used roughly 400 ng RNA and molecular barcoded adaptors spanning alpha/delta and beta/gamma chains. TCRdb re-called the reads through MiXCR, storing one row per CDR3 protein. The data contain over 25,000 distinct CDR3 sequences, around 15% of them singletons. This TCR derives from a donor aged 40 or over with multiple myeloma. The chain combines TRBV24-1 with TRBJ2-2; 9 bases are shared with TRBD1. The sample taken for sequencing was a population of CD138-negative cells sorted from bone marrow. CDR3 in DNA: TGTGCCACCACGGGACAGGGCGAGACCGGGGAGCTGTTTTTT. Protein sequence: CATTGQGETGELFF.